Each of the 10 T cell receptor beta chains below was sequenced from the same sample in a study of T cell repertoires in cytomegalovirus infection. TCRdb analysed the reads with MiXCR anew, one entry per CDR3 protein. The table records about 310,000 distinct CDR3 sequences, 20% to 30% of them present only once. These receptors have no identified antigens. The sample in question was cultured PBMCs, obtained from culture after CMV antigen stimulation. These TCRs come from a human donor in good health (CMV status not recorded). Some clones in this sample may be carry-over from other donors' samples.

This clonotype was counted a single time. The genes are TRBV19 and TRBJ2-1; tentatively, D is TRBD1 (7 bases). Trimming took off 4 bases at V and 8 bases at J, with 9 bases between the two ends. The CDR3 extends over 12 amino acids. Germline-derived CDR1 and CDR2 are LNHDA and SQIVND (reference sequence). CDR3 amino acids: CASSTGGYEQFF. The CDR3 coding sequence is TGTGCCAGTAGTACAGGGGGGTATGAGCAGTTCTTC.

This clonotype was counted a few times. The chain combines TRBV6-5 with TRBJ2-2; 12 bases align to TRBD2. V was pared by 0 bases and J by 6 bases, with 2 bases of the junction left unmatched. The CDR3 totals 16 residues. Germline CDR1 reads MNHEY; CDR2 reads SVGAGI. CDR3 coding DNA: TGTGCCAGCAGTTACTCATCTAGCGGGAGGGCCGGGGAGCTGTTTTTT. Its translation: CASSYSSSGRAGELFF.

This clonotype has just a few counts. The chain uses TRBV28 and TRBJ2-7, with TRBD1 matching over 10 bases. Per the germline V gene, CDR1 is MDHEN and CDR2 is SYDVKM. The V gene end was trimmed by 5 bases and the J gene end by 2 bases; junction bases not matched to a gene: 6. This CDR3 is 15 amino acids long. Written as DNA, the CDR3 is TGTGCCAGCAGTCCAGGGACAGGGGCTACCTACGAGCAGTACTTC. It encodes CASSPGTGATYEQYF.

J is TRBJ2-1 and V is TRBV19; 12 positions agree with TRBD2. The CDR3 is made up of 18 amino acids. Per the germline V gene, CDR1 is LNHDA and CDR2 is SQIVND (reference sequence). The trim removed 1 base at V and 1 base at J, leaving 5 bases unmatched. DNA of the CDR3: TGTGCCAGTAGTATAGCCAGACTAGCGGGAGTTTCCTACAATGAGCAGTTCTTC. This gives the protein CASSIARLAGVSYNEQFF.

The table lists this clonotype with a few counts. The CDR3 DNA reads as TGTGCCAGCAGCTTAGGGGCGCTCGCAGGGACGGATCAGCCCCAGCATTTT. Its protein product is CASSLGALAGTDQPQHF. V usage is TRBV7-9 and J usage is TRBJ1-5; D perhaps matches TRBD1 (5 bases). This CDR3 region has 17 residues. The germline V gene has CDR1 SEHNR and CDR2 FQNEAQ (reference sequence). Deletions cut 1 base from V and 5 bases from J, with 18 bases between.

This clonotype has only a few counts. The chain carries TRBV18 and TRBJ1-5, with 10 bases fitting TRBD1. This CDR3 comprises 16 residues. The junction had 7 bases not matched to a gene; V was cut back by 3 bases and J by 5 bases. CDR1 and CDR2 (germline): KGHSH, LQKENI. The CDR3 sequence: CASSPRDRGRDQPQHF. The DNA of the CDR3 is TGTGCCAGCTCACCTAGGGACAGGGGACGGGATCAGCCCCAGCATTTT.

This clonotype was observed a handful of times. V and J are TRBV12-3 or TRBV12-4 and TRBJ1-6; D might be TRBD1 (5 bases). The CDR3 covers 14 residues. V lost 4 bases and J lost 7, with 11 bases in between. The CDR3 region has the DNA TGTGCCAGCAGTTGGGCAGGGTCGAATTCACCCCTCCACTTT. Translating it yields CASSWAGSNSPLHF.

The chain carries TRBV12-3 or TRBV12-4 and TRBJ2-2, with TRBD1 as a possible D gene (6 bases). The CDR3 is 15 amino acids. Trimming cost V 6 bases and J 2 bases, with 13 bases left between them. DNA for the CDR3: TGTGCCAGCAGGGGGATGGACAGAAACACCGGGGAGCTGTTTTTT. Translating it yields CASRGMDRNTGELFF.

The chain is built from TRBV19 and TRBJ1-5; weak D call: TRBD1 (5 bases). The CDR3 runs 14 residues. V lost 5 bases, J lost 2 bases, and 10 bases lay in between. CDR1 is LNHDA and CDR2 is SQIVND in the germline V gene (reference sequence). CDR3 sequence: CASSGQSGNQPQHF. CDR3 nucleotides: TGTGCCAGTAGTGGACAATCGGGCAATCAGCCCCAGCATTTT.

V gene TRBV6-2 or TRBV6-3 combines with J gene TRBJ2-5; D is possibly TRBD1 or TRBD2 (5 bases each). Trimming left V 6 bases short and J 5 bases short, with 13 bases between. Germline assignment: CDR1 MNHEY and CDR2 SVGEGT. The CDR3 sequence is 13 residues long. For the CDR3, the DNA is TGTGCCAGCAGAGGTCCGGGACGGGAGACCCAGTACTTC. It specifies CASRGPGRETQYF.